These 29 T cell receptor beta chains share one sample of origin, sequenced in a study of blood T cell repertoires in COVID-19. The assay was immunoSEQ multiplex PCR, and TCRdb's table has in-frame clones only and misses some. In the table there are over 200,000 clones, nearly 90% of which are singletons. The material sequenced was peripheral blood. These receptors were obtained from a woman in her late teens or twenties who had recovered from COVID-19.

The chain recombines TRBV14 with TRBJ2-7, with 7 bases matching TRBD1. Germline CDR1 SGHDN, CDR2 FVKESK. The CDR3 spans 13 residues. V gave up 1 base and J gave up 10 bases; unmatched junction bases: 7. In nucleotides, the CDR3 is TGTGCCAGCAGCCAAGGACAGGGTCTACAACAGTACTTC. Translated: CASSQGQGLQQYF.

V gene TRBV12-3 or TRBV12-4 combines with J gene TRBJ2-7; tentative D call: TRBD2 (5 bases). The V and J ends lost 4 bases and 5 bases respectively, with 12 bases between them. This CDR3 contains 13 residues. The CDR3 nucleotides read TGTGCCAGCAGTTCATTCGGAGGCGACGAGCAGTACTTC. Residues: CASSSFGGDEQYF.

This chain joins TRBV9 and TRBJ2-7; a possible D gene is TRBD1 (5 bases). V shed 0 bases and J shed 1 base, with 11 bases lying between them. Germline lookup yields CDR1 SGDLS and CDR2 YYNGEE. CDR3 length equals 15 residues. The CDR3 nucleotides are TGTGCCAGCAGCGTAGACCCGACAGTATCCTACGAGCAGTACTTC. Amino acid sequence: CASSVDPTVSYEQYF.

The chain joins TRBV9 to TRBJ2-1, with a tentative D call TRBD2 (6 bases). V lost 0 bases, J lost 8 bases, and 18 bases lay in between. The germline CDR1 and CDR2 sequences are SGDLS and YYNGEE. The length of the CDR3 is 16 residues. The CDR3 protein is CASSVEVGGPLDEQFF. As DNA, the CDR3 is TGTGCCAGCAGCGTAGAAGTGGGAGGCCCCTTGGATGAGCAGTTCTTC.

The rearrangement links TRBV7-2 to TRBJ2-5; perhaps TRBD2 as D (6 bases). There are 13 residues in the CDR3. V dropped 4 bases and J dropped 5 bases, with 11 bases sitting between them. Germline values: CDR1 SGHTA, CDR2 FQGNSA. The CDR3 nucleotides are TGTGCCAGCAGCTCGCGACTAGGGGAGACCCAGTACTTC. This encodes CASSSRLGETQYF.

The chain carries TRBV9 and TRBJ1-6, with D perhaps matching TRBD1 (6 bases). The CDR3 has 14 residues. The V end was cut by 2 bases, the J end by 5 bases, with 8 bases between. Germline V gene sequence: CDR1 SGDLS, CDR2 YYNGEE. The CDR3 region has the DNA TGTGCCAGCAGCGTGGGGGCTGATAATTCACCCCTCCACTTT. This sequence encodes CASSVGADNSPLHF.

This clone was detected only a few times. CDR3 sequence (DNA): TGTGCCAGCAGTTTCATAGTGGCCGGGGAGCTGTTTTTT. This sequence encodes CASSFIVAGELFF. This chain connects TRBV12-3 or TRBV12-4 to TRBJ2-2, with D unresolved. Trimming left V 3 bases short and J 6 bases short, with 8 bases between. This CDR3 is built from 13 residues.

This chain uses TRBV20-1 with TRBJ2-7; 11 bases map to TRBD2. CDR3 length: 16 residues. J lost 0 bases, V lost 3 bases, and 7 bases had no gene match. Looked up from germline, CDR1 is DFQATT and CDR2 is SNEGSKA (reference sequence). As DNA, the CDR3 is TGCAGTGCTAGTCCCGGGACTAGCGGTTACTCCTACGAGCAGTACTTC. Amino acid sequence: CSASPGTSGYSYEQYF.

The J gene is TRBJ1-6, the V gene TRBV4-1; no firm D call. The V and J ends lost 4 bases and 8 bases respectively, with 18 bases between them. Germline V gene data show CDR1 as MGHRA and CDR2 as YSYEKL. This CDR3 spans 16 amino acids. CDR3 protein: CASSPGYSSGDSPLHF. The CDR3 region has the DNA TGCGCCAGCAGCCCTGGCTACTCCTCCGGGGATTCACCCCTCCACTTT.

This clone came up once. Its ends do not fully match the called genes, so a read error is possible. The rearrangement links TRBV7-2 to TRBJ2-1; 10 positions match TRBD2. The CDR3 covers 15 residues. CDR1 and CDR2 (germline): SGHTA, FQGNSA. In DNA form, the CDR3 reads TGTGCCAGCAGCCTAGCGGGAGTAGGGTACAATGAGCAGTTCTTC. This gives the protein CASSLAGVGYNEQFF.

V gene TRBV18 combines with J gene TRBJ1-1, with 10 bases fitting TRBD1. Germline V gene lookup returns CDR1 KGHSH and CDR2 LQKENI. V shed 1 base and J 4 bases; nucleotides not matched to a gene: 9. CDR3 length equals 17 residues. CDR3 protein: CASSPHGQGGLSTEAFF. CDR3 bases: TGTGCCAGCTCACCACATGGACAGGGGGGTTTGAGCACTGAAGCTTTCTTT.

V and J are TRBV7-3 and TRBJ1-2; possible D gene TRBD1, 5 bases. V shed 5 bases and J shed 3 bases, with 16 bases lying between them. CDR1 SGHTA and CDR2 FQGTGA come from the germline V gene. The CDR3 runs to 15 residues. In DNA, the CDR3 is TGTGCCAGCAGCCCCACGGGGGGTGGCGACTATGGCTACACCTTC. This codes for CASSPTGGGDYGYTF.

This clone came up once. The J gene is TRBJ1-2, the V gene TRBV6-5, with D hard to call. From germline, CDR1 is MNHEY and CDR2 SVGAGI. This CDR3 contains 13 residues. V was cut by 5 bases and J by 7 bases, with 14 bases left in between. The CDR3 DNA reads as TGTGCCAGCAGTAATACCGGGAGCGGTGGCTACACCTTC. Protein: CASSNTGSGGYTF.

The genes are TRBV4-3 and TRBJ2-1; 12 bases are shared with TRBD2. V lost 4 bases, J lost 9 bases, and 13 bases stayed unmatched. Germline lookup yields CDR1 LGHNA and CDR2 YSLEER. The CDR3 consists of 17 residues. The CDR3 sequence: CASSPLRLAGELSEQFF. The CDR3 DNA reads TGCGCCAGCAGCCCCTTAAGACTAGCGGGAGAATTGAGTGAGCAGTTCTTC.

The chain couples TRBV6-5 to TRBJ2-5; D possibly corresponds to TRBD2 (5 bases). The CDR3 sequence is 11 residues long. Germline values: CDR1 MNHEY, CDR2 SVGAGI. The V and J ends lost 6 bases and 12 bases respectively, with 14 bases between them. CDR3 nucleotide sequence: TGTGCCAGCAGATTAGGGAGCGTGGAGTACTTC. Its translation: CASRLGSVEYF.

This rearrangement joins TRBV13 to TRBJ1-1; D remains unclear. The CDR3 has 13 amino acids. Germline V gene sequence: CDR1 PRHDT, CDR2 FYEKMQ (reference sequence). The V end was cut by 2 bases, the J end by 3 bases, with 7 bases between. CDR3 nucleotides: TGTGCCAGCAGCTTAACAGCAGACACTGAAGCTTTCTTT. This sequence encodes CASSLTADTEAFF.

The genes are TRBV27 and TRBJ1-2, with TRBD1 identical over 10 bases. There are 14 residues in the CDR3. V lost 6 bases, J lost 8 bases, and 9 bases stayed unmatched. CDR1 and CDR2 (germline): MNHEY, SMNVEV (reference sequence). CDR3 in amino acids: CASRNPGTGVGYTF. DNA of the CDR3: TGTGCCAGCAGGAACCCCGGGACAGGGGTGGGCTACACCTTC.

The chain carries TRBV7-9 and TRBJ1-1, with 8 bases identical to TRBD1. The CDR3 loop spans 14 amino acids. From germline, CDR1 is SEHNR and CDR2 FQNEAQ (reference sequence). The trim removed 7 bases at V and 1 base at J, leaving 5 bases unmatched. This chain's CDR3 is CASTGDRSNTEAFF. The CDR3, as DNA: TGTGCCAGCACCGGGGACAGGTCGAACACTGAAGCTTTCTTT.

The chain uses TRBV5-4 and TRBJ2-1, with 9 nucleotides matching TRBD2. The CDR3 covers 13 residues. CDR1 and CDR2 from the germline V gene are SGHNT and YYREEE (reference sequence). J lost 10 bases, V lost 4 bases, and 6 bases had no gene match. The CDR3 nucleotides read TGTGCCAGCAGCCCGGGACTAGCATTCGAGCAGTTCTTC. It yields the protein CASSPGLAFEQFF.

The rearrangement joins TRBV4-2 to TRBJ2-3; D might be TRBD2 (6 bases). CDR1 and CDR2 from the germline V gene are LGHNA and YNFKEQ. This CDR3 has 16 residues. Deletions cut 1 base from V and 5 bases from J, with 16 bases between. CDR3 residues: CASSQASLAQLDTQYF. The CDR3 DNA reads as TGTGCCAGCAGCCAAGCCTCACTAGCCCAGTTAGATACGCAGTATTTT.

In DNA form, the CDR3 reads TGTGCCAGCAGCAGGGTGACCGGGGAGCTGTTTTTT. Translated: CASSRVTGELFF. This chain joins TRBV6-5 and TRBJ2-2; tentatively, D is TRBD1 (5 bases). The CDR3 covers 12 residues. Germline V gene data show CDR1 as MNHEY and CDR2 as SVGAGI. Trimming took off 6 bases at V and 5 bases at J, with 7 bases between the two ends.

This clone was found once. This chain joins TRBV14 and TRBJ1-4; D might be TRBD1 (6 bases). With 7 bases removed from V and 3 bases from J, the gap between germline ends came to 9 bases. CDR3 length equals 13 residues. Looked up from germline, CDR1 is SGHDN and CDR2 is FVKESK. As DNA, the CDR3 is TGTGCCAGCAACAAGGGGGCTAATGAAAAACTGTTTTTT. Protein product: CASNKGANEKLFF.

The rearrangement joins TRBV5-1 to TRBJ1-1; D perhaps matches TRBD1 (5 bases). Trimming took 3 bases from V and 5 from J, leaving 14 bases between them. Per germline, CDR1 SGHRS and CDR2 YFSETQ. There are 14 residues in the CDR3. In DNA, the CDR3 is TGCGCCAGCAGCTGGGACTCTTCCCAAACTGAAGCTTTCTTT. The encoded protein is CASSWDSSQTEAFF.

The count of this clone is one. This chain uses TRBV4-2 with TRBJ2-6; 7 bases align to TRBD2. The germline V gene has CDR1 LGHNA and CDR2 YNFKEQ. The CDR3 is 17 residues long. The J segment lost 0 bases and the V segment lost 3 bases, leaving 5 bases of the junction unmatched. CDR3 sequence (DNA): TGTGCCAGCAGCCAGGACCCGGGGGGCTCTGGGGCCAACGTCCTGACTTTC. Amino acid sequence: CASSQDPGGSGANVLTF.

The chain has TRBV3-1 (or the pseudogene TRBV3-2) and TRBJ2-3; 12 bases fit TRBD2. The length of the CDR3 is 15 residues. With 6 bases clipped from V and 5 bases from J, the junction kept 6 bases outside the gene matches. The germline V gene has CDR1 LGHDT and CDR2 YNNKEL (reference sequence). In DNA form, the CDR3 reads TGTGCCAGCAGTCTAGGACTAGCGGGAAAAGATACGCAGTATTTT. Translated: CASSLGLAGKDTQYF.

The chain uses TRBV18 and TRBJ1-2, with TRBD1 matching 10 bases. The J segment lost 6 bases and the V segment lost 3 bases, leaving 4 bases of the junction unmatched. Per germline, CDR1 KGHSH and CDR2 LQKENI. The CDR3 contains 14 residues. The CDR3 loop is CASSPGDRGHGYTF. The CDR3 DNA is TGTGCCAGCTCACCTGGGGACAGGGGCCATGGCTACACCTTC.

The J gene is TRBJ1-2, the V gene TRBV2; D ambiguous. The CDR3 is 13 residues long. The V gene lost 3 bases and the J gene lost 7 bases, with 12 bases spanning the gap. CDR1 and CDR2 from the germline V gene are SNHLY and FYNNEI. CDR3 in amino acids: CASSEVLRSGYTF. The CDR3 nucleotides read TGTGCCAGCAGTGAGGTTTTAAGGAGTGGCTACACCTTC.

The rearrangement uses TRBV3-1 (or the pseudogene TRBV3-2) and TRBJ2-3; TRBD2 is a possible D gene (7 bases). Per germline, CDR1 LGHDT and CDR2 YNNKEL (reference sequence). V was trimmed by 0 bases and J by 4 bases, leaving 20 bases between them. The CDR3 loop spans 18 amino acids. The CDR3 loop reads CASSQDPRGLSGADTQYF. For the CDR3, the DNA is TGTGCCAGCAGCCAAGATCCCAGGGGTCTCAGCGGGGCAGATACGCAGTATTTT.

The gene calls are TRBV29-1 and TRBJ1-4, with TRBD1 matching 8 bases. Germline values: CDR1 SQVTM, CDR2 ANQGSEA. V shed 6 bases, J shed 4 bases, and the junction held 4 bases outside the gene matches. This CDR3 region has 13 residues. The CDR3 protein is CSVRDRHNEKLFF. The CDR3 DNA reads as TGCAGCGTCCGGGACAGGCATAATGAAAAACTGTTTTTT.